This entry features one T cell receptor beta chain sequence. Germline is not matched at one junction end, which may reflect a read error. CDR3 size: 17 residues. Germline CDR1 is SGHVS and CDR2 is FNYEAQ. Amplified TCR beta CDR3 regions were obtained using RNA transcripts as template. An opening RT-PCR round employed HTBI primers and preceded a second-round multiplex PCR. TCRdb re-called the multiplex PCR reads through MiXCR, storing one row per CDR3 protein. The table shows 650,000 to 900,000 distinct CDR3 sequences, with around 40% occurring only once. This specimen belongs to a study of Graves' ophthalmopathy and Graves' hyperthyroidism.

The source material was peripheral blood. V usage is TRBV7-6 and J usage is TRBJ1-2; D is unclear. The receptor was derived from an adult man with Graves' ophthalmopathy. The CDR3 region has the DNA TGCGCCAGCAGCCAAGATTATTTAGAAGTGTCTAACTATGGCTACACCTTC. Translating it yields CASSQDYLEVSNYGYTF. The full variable domain, completed using reference TRBV7-6 and TRBJ1-2, is GAGVSQSPRYKVTKRGQDVALRCDPISGHVSLYWYRQALGQGPEFLTYFNYEAQQDKSGLPNDRFSAERPEGSISTLTIQRTEQRDSAMYRCASSQDYLEVSNYGYTFGSGTRLTVV.